The T cell receptor beta chain under discussion was sequenced for a study of OX40 agonist ivuxolimab in advanced cancers. Across the whole study: Patients in the trial were receiving intravenous ivuxolimab every 2 weeks, at doses of 0.01 to 10 mg/kg. The study, taken as a whole, reports: On average, a greater number of expanded clones characterised CD8+ T cells relative to CD4+. Patients who responded partially at 0.1-3.0 mg/kg showed clonal expansion ranking among the lowest. Blood T cells, both CD4+ and CD8+, expanded clonally by week 6 at 0.1 to 3.0 mg/kg.

As to this clone: Its antigen is unknown.

From germline, CDR1 is SGHRS and CDR2 YFSETQ. V lost 0 bases to trimming and J lost 7 bases, with 13 bases between them. CDR3 length: 14 amino acids. Sequenced by immunoSEQ multiplex PCR; TCRdb stores in-frame clones only, minus some. The table lists about 86,000 clones, roughly 89% of them singletons. The specimen comprised CD4+ or CD8+ T cells sorted from blood, sampled in a trial of the OX40 agonist ivuxolimab. This TCR was sampled from an adult with an advanced solid tumor such as melanoma, head and neck, liver or kidney cancer. The chain employs TRBV5-1 and TRBJ1-1; D perhaps matches TRBD1 (6 bases). CDR3: CASSLDREGFEAFF. In DNA, the CDR3 is TGCGCCAGCAGCTTGGACAGGGAGGGATTTGAAGCTTTCTTT.